This T cell receptor (beta chain) was obtained from a study of response to subunit inactivated influenza vaccine. Study-wide results and limits: Few additional T cells are recruited per seasonal influenza vaccination, authors suggested.

Per germline, CDR1 SGHVS and CDR2 FQNEAQ. V gave up 4 bases and J gave up 3 bases; unmatched junction bases: 11. The CDR3 is 16 amino acids. This clonotype has ten or more counts. Its antigen is still unknown. TCRdb recomputed calls from the RT-PCR reads with MiXCR, one row per CDR3 protein. This sample yields around 480,000 distinct CDR3 sequences, of which roughly 9.8% are seen a single time; less than 15% belongs to the top ten. The V and J genes are TRBV7-8 and TRBJ2-7; 8 bases are a match to TRBD1. The sample consisted of PBMCs from blood, taken 40 to 50 days after vaccination. The clonotype was recovered from a man between 45 and 60 years old who received an inactivated influenza vaccine. In DNA, the CDR3 is TGTGCCAGCAGCTGGGACAGGAAAAGCCCAGACTACGAGCAGTACTTC. Encoded protein: CASSWDRKSPDYEQYF. Together with reference TRBV7-8 and TRBJ2-7, the CDR3 gives the full variable domain: GAGVSQSPRYKVAKRGQDVALRCDPISGHVSLFWYQQALGQGPEFLTYFQNEAQLDKSGLPSDRFFAERPEGSVSTLKIQRTQQEDSAVYLCASSWDRKSPDYEQYFGPGTRLTVT.